These T cell receptor beta chains were read from a single sample in a study of blood T cell repertoires in COVID-19. Generated by immunoSEQ multiplex PCR, the TCRdb table keeps only in-frame clones and is missing some. Of approximately 96,000 clones listed, 80% to 90% were seen once; the top ten hold roughly 4.2%. Sequencing was performed on peripheral blood. The receptors originated from a human donor with COVID-19, enrolled during active disease. The donor label of this sample is uncertain. Both conserved end residues are trimmed from each CDR3.

>TRBV7-9|TRBJ2-7
ASSLVSWGHYEQY
>TRBV5-6|TRBJ1-2
ASSRSLTVNYGYT
>TRBV5-1|TRBJ1-3
ASSQGGGNTIY
>TRBV25-1|TRBJ1-2
ASQGRDSDYGYT
>TRBV2|TRBJ2-7
ASTVIPSSYEQY
>TRBV7-9|TRBJ2-7
ASSLAGGAYEQY
>TRBV11-3|TRBJ2-2
ASSLGGNTGELF
>TRBV5-4|TRBJ1-1
ASSPGQINTEAF
>TRBV28|TRBJ2-7
ASSDDQGWRGYEQY
>TRBV5-4|TRBJ1-5
ASSGESGALH
>TRBV6-5|TRBJ2-1
ASSSAGVSFNEQF
>TRBV11-3|TRBJ2-7
ASSLEAAGSYEQY
>TRBV7-9|TRBJ2-7
ASSSPRGAGGPREQY
>TRBV5-1|TRBJ1-4
ASSLGDRGREKLF
>TRBV29-1|TRBJ2-2
SVSRDRDITGELF
>TRBV21-1|TRBJ2-1
ASSTTGGGPPYNEQF
>TRBV19|TRBJ1-2
ASGSLREGGDYGYT
>TRBV2|TRBJ2-2
ASSYGRNTGELF
>TRBV3-1/TRBV3-2|TRBJ2-2
ASSPGRVTGELF
>TRBV7-3|TRBJ2-4
ASSSPGQGNIQY
>TRBV5-4|TRBJ1-2
ASSLGQDGYT
>TRBV5-1|TRBJ1-4
ASSLLAGNEKLF